Listed below are T cell receptor beta chains from one sample, sequenced in a study of T cells after yellow fever vaccination. TCRdb reprocessed the 5' RACE reads with MiXCR, giving one entry per CDR3 protein. This sample has about 68,000 distinct CDR3 sequences, with over 6.5% found just once. The material sequenced was CD8+ T cells sorted from PBMCs, taken more than 35 days after the first yellow fever vaccination. These receptors were taken from a man aged 18-30 years who received the YFV17D yellow fever vaccine. Each CDR3 is given with its conserved first and last residue. Fields, in order: clone size, J gene, V gene, D gene, CDR3 DNA, CDR3 protein. The D gene is left open where the match is weak. Some rows have no size entry. The others give once, few or many, or a class for an expanded clone.

clone size: many
J gene: TRBJ1-4
V gene: TRBV12-3/TRBV12-4
D gene: -
CDR3 DNA: TGTGCCAGCAGTTTAACAGGGAGTAATGAAAAACTGTTTTTT
CDR3 protein: CASSLTGSNEKLFF

clone size: few
J gene: TRBJ2-3
V gene: TRBV6-1
D gene: TRBD1
CDR3 DNA: TGTGCCAGCAGAGACGGGACAGGGGATACAGATACGCAGTATTTT
CDR3 protein: CASRDGTGDTDTQYF

clone size: -
J gene: TRBJ1-3
V gene: TRBV7-8
D gene: -
CDR3 DNA: TGTGCCAGCAGCTACGACTCGGACGGAATAAGTGCTGGAAACACCATATATTTT
CDR3 protein: CASSYDSDGISAGNTIYF

clone size: -
J gene: TRBJ2-7
V gene: TRBV4-2
D gene: -
CDR3 DNA: TGTGCCAGCAGCCAAGTTGGACAGTCCTACGAGCAGTACTTC
CDR3 protein: CASSQVGQSYEQYF

clone size: few
J gene: TRBJ1-6
V gene: TRBV20-1
D gene: TRBD1
CDR3 DNA: TGCAGTGCTAGCCAATCCAGGGGGGGCGGCGGTTCACCCCTCCACTTT
CDR3 protein: CSASQSRGGGGSPLHF

clone size: many
J gene: TRBJ1-1
V gene: TRBV19
D gene: -
CDR3 DNA: TGTGCCAGTAAGGGCCTTTTGACTGAAGCTTTCTTT
CDR3 protein: CASKGLLTEAFF

clone size: many
J gene: TRBJ2-1
V gene: TRBV6-4
D gene: -
CDR3 DNA: TGTGCCAGCAGCCCCGGGAGAGGGGCCAATGAGCAGTTCTTC
CDR3 protein: CASSPGRGANEQFF

clone size: many
J gene: TRBJ1-2
V gene: TRBV7-9
D gene: -
CDR3 DNA: TGTGCCAGCAGCACTCCGGGGTCCTACTATGGCTACACCTTC
CDR3 protein: CASSTPGSYYGYTF

clone size: many
J gene: TRBJ1-1
V gene: TRBV27
D gene: TRBD1
CDR3 DNA: TGTGCCACCAGAACAGGGGGAACTGAAGCTTTCTTT
CDR3 protein: CATRTGGTEAFF

clone size: -
J gene: TRBJ2-3
V gene: TRBV7-2
D gene: -
CDR3 DNA: TGTGCCAGCAGCCCCCCCGCGGTGTACACAGATACGCAGTATTTT
CDR3 protein: CASSPPAVYTDTQYF

clone size: many
J gene: TRBJ1-2
V gene: TRBV12-3/TRBV12-4
D gene: TRBD1
CDR3 DNA: TGTGCCAGCAGCCGACAGGGTTCCCATGGCTACACCTTC
CDR3 protein: CASSRQGSHGYTF

clone size: -
J gene: TRBJ1-2
V gene: TRBV30
D gene: -
CDR3 DNA: TGTGCCTGGAGTCCTCGGCTCGGTGGCTACACCTTC
CDR3 protein: CAWSPRLGGYTF

clone size: few
J gene: TRBJ1-6
V gene: TRBV11-2
D gene: -
CDR3 DNA: TGTGCCAGCACCATTGGTAGGGGGGAGGCCTTCCACTTT
CDR3 protein: CASTIGRGEAFHF

clone size: few
J gene: TRBJ2-5
V gene: TRBV4-1
D gene: -
CDR3 DNA: TGCGCCAGCAGCCAAGAAGAACACGGGCAAGAGACCCAGTACTTC
CDR3 protein: CASSQEEHGQETQYF

clone size: few
J gene: TRBJ2-3
V gene: TRBV7-8
D gene: -
CDR3 DNA: TGTGCCAGCAGCTTAAGGGCCGATGAAGATACGCAGTATTTT
CDR3 protein: CASSLRADEDTQYF

clone size: -
J gene: TRBJ2-2
V gene: TRBV6-1
D gene: -
CDR3 DNA: TGTGCCAGCAGTGCCCCCAGGGGGACTAGTAACGGGGAGCTGTTTTTT
CDR3 protein: CASSAPRGTSNGELFF

clone size: many
J gene: TRBJ1-6
V gene: TRBV20-1
D gene: -
CDR3 DNA: TGCAGTGCGCGGGACGTAAATTCTAGGTTTCCCCTCCACTTT
CDR3 protein: CSARDVNSRFPLHF

clone size: many
J gene: TRBJ2-4
V gene: TRBV5-1
D gene: TRBD2
CDR3 DNA: TGCGCCAGCAGCTTGGCGGGGGGGGCCAAAAACATTCAGTACTTC
CDR3 protein: CASSLAGGAKNIQYF

clone size: few
J gene: TRBJ2-3
V gene: TRBV5-5
D gene: -
CDR3 DNA: TGTGCCAGCAGCTTGATCCCTAGCGCCAGCACAGATACGCAGTATTTT
CDR3 protein: CASSLIPSASTDTQYF

clone size: many
J gene: TRBJ2-1
V gene: TRBV6-2/TRBV6-3
D gene: TRBD2
CDR3 DNA: TGTGCCAGCAGTTATGATTCTAGCGGGGGACCCAATGAGCAGTTCTTC
CDR3 protein: CASSYDSSGGPNEQFF

clone size: many
J gene: TRBJ2-1
V gene: TRBV7-2
D gene: -
CDR3 DNA: TGTGCCAGTTCGCACCTGGGCTCCTACAATGAGCAGTTCTTC
CDR3 protein: CASSHLGSYNEQFF

clone size: -
J gene: TRBJ1-2
V gene: TRBV7-9
D gene: -
CDR3 DNA: TGTTCCAGCAGCTACGAGACAGCCTACACCTTC
CDR3 protein: CSSSYETAYTF

clone size: many
J gene: TRBJ1-1
V gene: TRBV3-1
D gene: -
CDR3 DNA: TGTGCCAGCAGCCAAGAGGACAGGAACACTGAAGCTTTCTTT
CDR3 protein: CASSQEDRNTEAFF

clone size: many
J gene: TRBJ1-2
V gene: TRBV7-6
D gene: -
CDR3 DNA: TGTGCCAGCAGCTTAGAAGCAGCAAGAAACTATGGCTACACCTTC
CDR3 protein: CASSLEAARNYGYTF

clone size: few
J gene: TRBJ1-2
V gene: TRBV15
D gene: -
CDR3 DNA: TGTGCCACCAGCAGAGAGGGGGACCACTCGGGGGGCTACACCTTC
CDR3 protein: CATSREGDHSGGYTF

clone size: many
J gene: TRBJ2-3
V gene: TRBV20-1
D gene: -
CDR3 DNA: TGCAGTGCTAGAACAGGCCGTGGGCCAGATACGCAGTATTTT
CDR3 protein: CSARTGRGPDTQYF

clone size: many
J gene: TRBJ2-2
V gene: TRBV7-2
D gene: -
CDR3 DNA: TGTGCCAGCAGCTTAGTAACAACCGGGGAGCTGTTTTTT
CDR3 protein: CASSLVTTGELFF

clone size: few
J gene: TRBJ2-1
V gene: TRBV18
D gene: -
CDR3 DNA: TGTGCCAGCTCACCACAGACCTCGAGCTCCTACAATGAGCAGTTCTTC
CDR3 protein: CASSPQTSSSYNEQFF

clone size: few
J gene: TRBJ2-7
V gene: TRBV4-3
D gene: -
CDR3 DNA: TGCGCCAGCAGCCCCACATGGAACTCCTACGAGCAGTACTTC
CDR3 protein: CASSPTWNSYEQYF

clone size: -
J gene: TRBJ2-1
V gene: TRBV28
D gene: TRBD1
CDR3 DNA: TGTGCCAGCAGTTTTCCTGACGGGACAGGGTATGAGCAGTTCTTC
CDR3 protein: CASSFPDGTGYEQFF

clone size: many
J gene: TRBJ2-7
V gene: TRBV15
D gene: -
CDR3 DNA: TGTGCCACCAGCAGAGCGGACCCTGCCTACGAGCAGTACTTC
CDR3 protein: CATSRADPAYEQYF

clone size: -
J gene: TRBJ1-2
V gene: TRBV4-3
D gene: -
CDR3 DNA: TGCGCCAGCAGCCAAGTAGGACAGCCAGCTAACTATGGCTACACCTTC
CDR3 protein: CASSQVGQPANYGYTF

clone size: -
J gene: TRBJ2-2
V gene: TRBV19
D gene: -
CDR3 DNA: TGTGCCAGTACCCCCGTTATGGCCACCGGGGAGCTGTTTTTT
CDR3 protein: CASTPVMATGELFF

clone size: -
J gene: TRBJ1-1
V gene: TRBV2
D gene: -
CDR3 DNA: TGTGCCAGCAGTGAAATTAGGGGGTCGGTGAACACTGAAGCTTTCTTT
CDR3 protein: CASSEIRGSVNTEAFF

clone size: many
J gene: TRBJ2-5
V gene: TRBV7-6
D gene: TRBD1
CDR3 DNA: TGTGCCAGCAGCTCCCCCACCGGGACAGAGTTATACCAAGAGACCCAGTACTTC
CDR3 protein: CASSSPTGTELYQETQYF

clone size: many
J gene: TRBJ2-1
V gene: TRBV7-6
D gene: -
CDR3 DNA: TGTGCCAGCAGCCTCCCCCCAACAGGGTCTGAGCAGTTCTTC
CDR3 protein: CASSLPPTGSEQFF

clone size: many
J gene: TRBJ2-1
V gene: TRBV27
D gene: -
CDR3 DNA: TGTGCCAGCAGTTTAACAAGGGGGGGCAATGAGCAGTTCTTC
CDR3 protein: CASSLTRGGNEQFF

clone size: few
J gene: TRBJ2-7
V gene: TRBV4-1
D gene: TRBD1
CDR3 DNA: TGCGCCAGCAGCCAGATGGGGACAGGCCGAACCTACGAGCAGTACTTC
CDR3 protein: CASSQMGTGRTYEQYF

clone size: many
J gene: TRBJ1-6
V gene: TRBV7-9
D gene: -
CDR3 DNA: TGTGCCAGCAGCACCCAGACGACAGAGAATTCACCCCTCCACTTT
CDR3 protein: CASSTQTTENSPLHF

clone size: many
J gene: TRBJ2-5
V gene: TRBV12-3/TRBV12-4
D gene: -
CDR3 DNA: TGTGCCAGCAGTTTAGGGACTGCAACCCAAGAGACCCAGTACTTC
CDR3 protein: CASSLGTATQETQYF

clone size: many
J gene: TRBJ2-5
V gene: TRBV5-1
D gene: -
CDR3 DNA: TGCGCCAGCAGCTTGAAACAGGGTGGAGAGACCCAGTACTTC
CDR3 protein: CASSLKQGGETQYF

clone size: many
J gene: TRBJ2-3
V gene: TRBV30
D gene: -
CDR3 DNA: TGTGCCTGGAGTCCAACCTACCGCCTATCCGATACGCAGTATTTT
CDR3 protein: CAWSPTYRLSDTQYF

clone size: many
J gene: TRBJ2-7
V gene: TRBV18
D gene: TRBD1
CDR3 DNA: TGTGCCAGCTCGCTATTCGGGACAGACTCCTACGAGCAGTACTTC
CDR3 protein: CASSLFGTDSYEQYF

clone size: many
J gene: TRBJ1-5
V gene: TRBV4-3
D gene: -
CDR3 DNA: TGCGCCAGCAGCCAAGACAGGGATCAGCCCCAGCATTTT
CDR3 protein: CASSQDRDQPQHF

clone size: -
J gene: TRBJ1-2
V gene: TRBV6-2/TRBV6-3
D gene: -
CDR3 DNA: TGTGCCAGCAGTTGGACCGGGGCGCCTCTCGATGGCTACACCTTC
CDR3 protein: CASSWTGAPLDGYTF

clone size: many
J gene: TRBJ2-5
V gene: TRBV12-3/TRBV12-4
D gene: -
CDR3 DNA: TGTGCCAGCAGTCCCGACACGTACCAAGAGACCCAGTACTTC
CDR3 protein: CASSPDTYQETQYF

clone size: many
J gene: TRBJ2-1
V gene: TRBV12-3/TRBV12-4
D gene: TRBD2
CDR3 DNA: TGTGCCAGCAGTTCCGGGACTAGGGGACAAGAGCAGTTCTTC
CDR3 protein: CASSSGTRGQEQFF

clone size: many
J gene: TRBJ2-1
V gene: TRBV14
D gene: TRBD2
CDR3 DNA: TGTGCCAGCAGCCTCTTCAGCGGGGGGCATTACAATGAGCAGTTCTTC
CDR3 protein: CASSLFSGGHYNEQFF

clone size: many
J gene: TRBJ2-5
V gene: TRBV5-1
D gene: TRBD2
CDR3 DNA: TGCGCCAGCAGCTTGGTTCCCGGGGGGGACCAAGAGACCCAGTACTTC
CDR3 protein: CASSLVPGGDQETQYF

clone size: many
J gene: TRBJ2-7
V gene: TRBV12-3/TRBV12-4
D gene: -
CDR3 DNA: TGTGCCAGCTCCCCCGGCCCCTACGAGCAGTACTTC
CDR3 protein: CASSPGPYEQYF

clone size: -
J gene: TRBJ1-4
V gene: TRBV5-4
D gene: -
CDR3 DNA: TGTGCCAGCAGCTTGGCCGATGAAAAACTGTTTTTT
CDR3 protein: CASSLADEKLFF